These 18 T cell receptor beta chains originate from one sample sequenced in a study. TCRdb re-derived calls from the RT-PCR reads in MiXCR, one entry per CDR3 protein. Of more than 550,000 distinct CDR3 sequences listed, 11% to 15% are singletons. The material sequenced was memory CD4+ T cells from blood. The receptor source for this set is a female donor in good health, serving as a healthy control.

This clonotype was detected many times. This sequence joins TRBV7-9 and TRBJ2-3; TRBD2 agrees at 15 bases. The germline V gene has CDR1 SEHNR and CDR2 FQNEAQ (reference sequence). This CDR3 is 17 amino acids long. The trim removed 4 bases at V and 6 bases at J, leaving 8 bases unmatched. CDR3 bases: TGTGCCAGCAGCTCTCGGACTAGCGGGAGGGATCCGGATACGCAGTATTTT. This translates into CASSSRTSGRDPDTQYF.

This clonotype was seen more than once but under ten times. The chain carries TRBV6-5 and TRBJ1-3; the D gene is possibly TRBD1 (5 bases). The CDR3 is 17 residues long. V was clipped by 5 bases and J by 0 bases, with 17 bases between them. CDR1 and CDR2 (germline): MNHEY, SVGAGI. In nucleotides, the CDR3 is TGTGCCAGCAGTGCACCACCGGGACTGGACTCTGGAAACACCATATATTTT. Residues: CASSAPPGLDSGNTIYF.

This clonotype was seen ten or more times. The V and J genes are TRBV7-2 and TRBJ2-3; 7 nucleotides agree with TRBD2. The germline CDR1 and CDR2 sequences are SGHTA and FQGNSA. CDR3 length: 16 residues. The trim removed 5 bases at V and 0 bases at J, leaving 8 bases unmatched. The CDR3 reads CASSPRLAESTDTQYF. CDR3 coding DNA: TGTGCCAGCAGCCCAAGGCTAGCGGAGAGCACAGATACGCAGTATTTT.

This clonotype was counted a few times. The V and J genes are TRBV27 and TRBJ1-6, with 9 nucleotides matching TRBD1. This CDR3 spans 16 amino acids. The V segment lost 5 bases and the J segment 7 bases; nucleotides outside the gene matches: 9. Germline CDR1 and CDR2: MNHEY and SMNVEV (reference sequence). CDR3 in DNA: TGTGCCAGCAGTGCACCCAACAGGGGGCGGAATTCACCCCTCCACTTT. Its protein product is CASSAPNRGRNSPLHF.

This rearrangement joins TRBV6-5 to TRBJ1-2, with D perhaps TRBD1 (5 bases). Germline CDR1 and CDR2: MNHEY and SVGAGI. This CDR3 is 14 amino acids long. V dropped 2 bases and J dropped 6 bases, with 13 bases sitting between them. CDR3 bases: TGTGCCAGCAGTTACGGGGGGAGTACAAATGGCTACACCTTC. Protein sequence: CASSYGGSTNGYTF.

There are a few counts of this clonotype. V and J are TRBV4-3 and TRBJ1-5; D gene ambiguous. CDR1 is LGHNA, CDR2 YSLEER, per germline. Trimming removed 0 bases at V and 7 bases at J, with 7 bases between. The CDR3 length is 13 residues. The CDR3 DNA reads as TGCGCCAGCAGCCAAGATGAGCAACAGCCCCAGCATTTT. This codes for CASSQDEQQPQHF.

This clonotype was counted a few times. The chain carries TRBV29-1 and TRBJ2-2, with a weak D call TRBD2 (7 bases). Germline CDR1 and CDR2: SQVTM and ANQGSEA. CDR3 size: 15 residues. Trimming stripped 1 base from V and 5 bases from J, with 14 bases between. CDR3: CSVEVQGRGTGELFF. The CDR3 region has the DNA TGCAGCGTTGAAGTCCAGGGGAGGGGGACCGGGGAGCTGTTTTTT.

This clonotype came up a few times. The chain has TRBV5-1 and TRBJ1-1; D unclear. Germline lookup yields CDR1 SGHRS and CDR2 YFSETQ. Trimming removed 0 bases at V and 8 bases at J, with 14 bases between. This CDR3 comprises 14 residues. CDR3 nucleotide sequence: TGCGCCAGCAGCTTGGACGTCATGCCTGGCGAAGCTTTCTTT. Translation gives CASSLDVMPGEAFF.

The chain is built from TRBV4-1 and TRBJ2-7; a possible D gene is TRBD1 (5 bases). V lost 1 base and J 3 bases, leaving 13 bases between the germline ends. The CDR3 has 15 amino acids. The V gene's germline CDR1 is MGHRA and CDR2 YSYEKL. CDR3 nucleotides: TGCGCCAGCAGCCAAGCCGTGGGGCTCCTCTACGAGCAGTACTTC. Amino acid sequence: CASSQAVGLLYEQYF.

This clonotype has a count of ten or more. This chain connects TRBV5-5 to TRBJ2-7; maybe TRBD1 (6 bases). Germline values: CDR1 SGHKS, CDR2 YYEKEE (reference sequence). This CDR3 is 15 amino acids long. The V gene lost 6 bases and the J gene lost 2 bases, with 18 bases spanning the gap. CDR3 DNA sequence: TGTGCCAGCACCCGTTCCTCGACAGGAACCTACGAGCAGTACTTC. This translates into CASTRSSTGTYEQYF.

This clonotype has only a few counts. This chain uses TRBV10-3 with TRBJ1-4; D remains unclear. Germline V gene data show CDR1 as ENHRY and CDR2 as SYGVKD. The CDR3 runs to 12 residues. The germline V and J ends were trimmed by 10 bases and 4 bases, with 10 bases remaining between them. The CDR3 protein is CATNSNNEKLFF. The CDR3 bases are TGTGCCACAAACAGCAATAATGAAAAACTGTTTTTT.

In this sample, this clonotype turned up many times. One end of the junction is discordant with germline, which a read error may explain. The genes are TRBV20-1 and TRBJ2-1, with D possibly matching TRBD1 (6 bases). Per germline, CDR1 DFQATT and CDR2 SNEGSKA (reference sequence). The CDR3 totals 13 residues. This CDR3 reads CSAGEAGVNEQFF. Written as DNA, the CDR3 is TGCAGTGCTGGAGAGGCAGGGGTGAATGAGCAGTTCTTC.

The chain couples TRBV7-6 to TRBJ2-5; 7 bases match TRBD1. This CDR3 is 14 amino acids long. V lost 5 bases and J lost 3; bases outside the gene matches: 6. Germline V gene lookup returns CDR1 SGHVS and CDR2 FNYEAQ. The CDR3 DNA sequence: TGTGCCAGCAGCCTCCGGGACAGAGAAGAGACCCAGTACTTC. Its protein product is CASSLRDREETQYF. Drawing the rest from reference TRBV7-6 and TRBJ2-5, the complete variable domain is GAGVSQSPRYKVTKRGQDVALRCDPISGHVSLYWYRQALGQGPEFLTYFNYEAQQDKSGLPNDRFSAERPEGSISTLTIQRTEQRDSAMYRCASSLRDREETQYFGPGTRLLVL.

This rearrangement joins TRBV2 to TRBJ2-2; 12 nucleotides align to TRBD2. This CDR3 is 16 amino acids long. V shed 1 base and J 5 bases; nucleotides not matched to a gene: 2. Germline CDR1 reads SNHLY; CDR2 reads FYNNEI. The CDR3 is CASSEEGLAGTGELFF. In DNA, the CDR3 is TGTGCCAGCAGTGAAGAAGGACTAGCGGGAACCGGGGAGCTGTTTTTT. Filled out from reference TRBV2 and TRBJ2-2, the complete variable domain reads EPEVTQTPSHQVTQMGQEVILRCVPISNHLYFYWYRQILGQKVEFLVSFYNNEISEKSEIFDDQFSVERPDGSNFTLKIRSTKLEDSAMYFCASSEEGLAGTGELFFGEGSRLTVL.

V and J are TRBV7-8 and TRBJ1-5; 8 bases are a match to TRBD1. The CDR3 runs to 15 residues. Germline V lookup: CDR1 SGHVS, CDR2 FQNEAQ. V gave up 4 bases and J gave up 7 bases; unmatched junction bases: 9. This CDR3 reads CASSSITGGGQPQHF. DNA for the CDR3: TGTGCCAGCAGCTCGATCACAGGGGGAGGCCAGCCCCAGCATTTT.

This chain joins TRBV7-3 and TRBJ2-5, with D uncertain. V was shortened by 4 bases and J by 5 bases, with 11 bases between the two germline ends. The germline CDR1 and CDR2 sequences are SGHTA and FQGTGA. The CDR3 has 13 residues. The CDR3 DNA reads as TGTGCCAGCAGCTCAGGCAGCTCGGAGACCCAGTACTTC. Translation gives CASSSGSSETQYF. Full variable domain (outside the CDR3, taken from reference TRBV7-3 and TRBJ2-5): GAGVSQTPSNKVTEKGKYVELRCDPISGHTALYWYRQSLGQGPEFLIYFQGTGAADDSGLPNDRFFAVRPEGSVSTLKIQRTERGDSAVYLCASSSGSSETQYFGPGTRLLVL.

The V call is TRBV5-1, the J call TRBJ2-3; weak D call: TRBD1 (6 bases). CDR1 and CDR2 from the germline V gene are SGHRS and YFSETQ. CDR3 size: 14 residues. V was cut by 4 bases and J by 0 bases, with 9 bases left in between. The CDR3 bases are TGCGCCAGCAGCATCGACAGGAGCACAGATACGCAGTATTTT. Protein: CASSIDRSTDTQYF.

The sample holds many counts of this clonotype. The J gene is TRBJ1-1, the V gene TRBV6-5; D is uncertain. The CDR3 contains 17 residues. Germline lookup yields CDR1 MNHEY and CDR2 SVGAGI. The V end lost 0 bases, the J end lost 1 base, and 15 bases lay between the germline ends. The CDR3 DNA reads TGTGCCAGCAGTTACTCGATTATAGGGTCAGCGAACACTGAAGCTTTCTTT. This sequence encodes CASSYSIIGSANTEAFF.